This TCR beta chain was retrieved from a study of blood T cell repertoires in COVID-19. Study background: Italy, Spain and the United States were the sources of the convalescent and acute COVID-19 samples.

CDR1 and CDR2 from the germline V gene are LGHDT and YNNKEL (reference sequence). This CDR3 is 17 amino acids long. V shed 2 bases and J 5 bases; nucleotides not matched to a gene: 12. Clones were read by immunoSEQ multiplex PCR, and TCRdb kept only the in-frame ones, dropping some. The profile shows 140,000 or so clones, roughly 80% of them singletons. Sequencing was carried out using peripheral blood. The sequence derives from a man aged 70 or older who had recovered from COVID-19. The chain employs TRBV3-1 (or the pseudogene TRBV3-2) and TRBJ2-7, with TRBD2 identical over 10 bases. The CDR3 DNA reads TGTGCCAGCAGCCAAATCACGGGCGTAGCGGGAGGAGACGAGCAGTACTTC. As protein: CASSQITGVAGGDEQYF.